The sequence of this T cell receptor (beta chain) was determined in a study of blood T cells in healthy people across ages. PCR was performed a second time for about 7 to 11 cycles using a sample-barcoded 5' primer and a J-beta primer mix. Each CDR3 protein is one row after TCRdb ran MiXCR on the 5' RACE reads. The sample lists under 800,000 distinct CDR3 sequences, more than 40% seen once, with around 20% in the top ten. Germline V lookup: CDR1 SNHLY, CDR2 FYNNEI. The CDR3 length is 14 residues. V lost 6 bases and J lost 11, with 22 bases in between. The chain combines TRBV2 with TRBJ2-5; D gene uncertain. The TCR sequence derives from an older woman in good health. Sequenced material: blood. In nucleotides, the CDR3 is TGTGCCAGCAGGGCACCGGGCTTAAGCAATGAGCAGTACTTC. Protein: CASRAPGLSNEQYF.